The following is a TCR beta chain sequence with its context. The antigen is not known. The data belong to a study of T cells in Graves' hyperthyroidism and ophthalmopathy. Study observations and caveats: Most expanded thyroid clonotypes above 0.001 also appeared in blood.

The authors deemed Graves' hyperthyroidism stable absent ophthalmopathy progression within 18 months. Uncontrolled infections, other autoimmune diseases, pregnancy or lactation led to exclusion of patients. Diagnosis relied on clinical symptoms, serum thyroxine and TRAb, thyroid ultrasound and orbital computed tomography. RNA transcripts yielded amplified TCR beta CDR3 regions. Carried out on the TCR CDR3, a first-round RT-PCR used the HTBI primer set. Using its own MiXCR run on the multiplex PCR reads, TCRdb lists one record per CDR3 protein. The repertoire includes a few hundred thousand distinct CDR3 sequences, about 45% of them detected once, and about 8.2% sits in the top ten. CDR3 size: 12 residues. The germline V gene has CDR1 SQVTM and CDR2 ANQGSEA. After removal of 1 base from V and 11 bases from J, the junction contained 2 bases not matched to a gene.

This TCR derives from a woman between 18 and 29 years old with Graves' hyperthyroidism. Sequences were obtained from peripheral blood or thyroid tissue (not recorded which). The chain carries TRBV29-1 and TRBJ1-4, with TRBD1 matching over 9 bases. The CDR3: CSVEGGTGKLFF. The CDR3 DNA follows: TGCAGCGTTGAAGGGGGGACAGGGAAACTGTTTTTT. Based on the CDR3 plus reference TRBV29-1 and TRBJ1-4, the full variable domain is SAVISQKPSRDICQRGTSLTIQCQVDSQVTMMFWYRQQPGQSLTLIATANQGSEATYESGFVIDKFPISRPNLTFSTLTVSNMSPEDSSIYLCSVEGGTGKLFFGSGTQLSVL.